This T cell receptor (beta chain) was recovered during a study of T cells in Graves' hyperthyroidism and ophthalmopathy. Patients having uncontrolled infection, another autoimmune disease, pregnancy or lactation were not included. This clonotype was counted only a few times. RNA transcripts served as the template for amplifying TCR beta CDR3 regions. The HTBI primer set drove a first-round RT-PCR of the TCR CDR3. MiXCR was run by TCRdb on the multiplex PCR reads, yielding one entry per CDR3 protein. The sample has hundreds of thousands of distinct CDR3 sequences; under 15% are singletons. The sequence was obtained from a woman in her thirties or forties with Graves' ophthalmopathy. The specimen sequenced was blood.

As DNA, the CDR3 is TGTGCCATCAGTTCCTCTGTGACAGAGAATCAGCCCCAGCATTTT. This sequence encodes CAISSSVTENQPQHF. This chain joins TRBV10-3 and TRBJ1-5; possible D gene TRBD1, 5 bases. The CDR3 sequence is 15 residues long. Trimming removed 5 bases from V and 4 bases from J, with 15 bases in between. Germline V gene data show CDR1 as ENHRY and CDR2 as SYGVKD.